This T cell receptor beta chain appears in the sequencing data of a study of control samples from healthy donors and cancer patients. The V and J ends lost 4 bases and 7 bases, in that order; junction bases with no gene match: 7. The germline V gene has CDR1 MNHEY and CDR2 SVGEGT. The CDR3 runs to 15 residues. The data were produced by immunoSEQ multiplex PCR, yet TCRdb's version contains in-frame clones alone and is incomplete. The sample has about 120,000 clones, 80% to 95% seen once. V gene TRBV6-2 or TRBV6-3 combines with J gene TRBJ2-3, with 11 bases fitting TRBD2. The receptor's source is an elderly man with head and neck cancer. Sequenced sample: PBMCs. This CDR3 is CASSSGLAEGNTQYF. The CDR3 coding sequence is TGTGCCAGCAGTTCGGGACTAGCGGAGGGAAATACGCAGTATTTT.